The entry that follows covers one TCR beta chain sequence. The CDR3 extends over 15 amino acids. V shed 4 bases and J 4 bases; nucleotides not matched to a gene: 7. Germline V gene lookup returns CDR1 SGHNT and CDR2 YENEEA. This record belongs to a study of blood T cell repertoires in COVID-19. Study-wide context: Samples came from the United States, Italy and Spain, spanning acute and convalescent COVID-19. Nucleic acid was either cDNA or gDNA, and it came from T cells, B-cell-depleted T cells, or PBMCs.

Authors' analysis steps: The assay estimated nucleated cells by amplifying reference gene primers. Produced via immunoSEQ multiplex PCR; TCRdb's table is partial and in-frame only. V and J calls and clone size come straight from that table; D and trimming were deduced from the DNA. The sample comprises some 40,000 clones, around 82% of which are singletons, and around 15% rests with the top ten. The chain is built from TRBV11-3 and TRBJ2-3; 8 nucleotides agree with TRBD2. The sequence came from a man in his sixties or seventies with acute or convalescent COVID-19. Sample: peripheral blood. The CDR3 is CASSSAGLVADTQYF. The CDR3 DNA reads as TGTGCCAGCAGCTCTGCGGGACTAGTGGCAGATACGCAGTATTTT.